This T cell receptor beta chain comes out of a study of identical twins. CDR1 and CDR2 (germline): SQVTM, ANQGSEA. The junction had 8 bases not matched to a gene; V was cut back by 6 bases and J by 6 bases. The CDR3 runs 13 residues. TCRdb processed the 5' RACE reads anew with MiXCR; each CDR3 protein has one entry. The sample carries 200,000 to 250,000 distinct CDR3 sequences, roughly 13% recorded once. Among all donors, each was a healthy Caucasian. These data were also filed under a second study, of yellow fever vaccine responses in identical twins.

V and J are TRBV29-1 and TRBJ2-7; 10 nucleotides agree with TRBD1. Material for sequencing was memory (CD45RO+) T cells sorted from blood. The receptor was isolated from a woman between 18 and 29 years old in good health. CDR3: CSVQGTGALEQYF. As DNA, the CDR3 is TGCAGCGTCCAGGGGACAGGGGCTCTCGAGCAGTACTTC.